The next 15 T cell receptor beta chains were all read from a single sample in a study of shared clonotypes between healthy human individuals. Repertoires were generated with immunoSEQ multiplex PCR, while TCRdb's copy carries only in-frame clones and drops some. The table has a few million clones, more than 90% seen once. The sequencing input was naive CD4+ T cells sorted from blood. The subset denotes: CD45RA+ positively selected. These receptors all come from a man aged 18 to 29 in good health.

This rearrangement joins TRBV10-2 to TRBJ2-1; TRBD2 aligns across 11 bases. CDR1 and CDR2 (germline): WSHSY, SAAADI. V lost 4 bases to trimming and J lost 0 bases; unmatched junction nucleotides: 5. The CDR3 sequence is 17 residues long. CDR3 DNA: TGCGCCAGCAGTGGACTAGCGGGGTCGAGCTCCTACAATGAGCAGTTCTTC. The encoded protein is CASSGLAGSSSYNEQFF.

The V and J genes are TRBV28 and TRBJ1-1; unclear D gene. CDR1 is MDHEN, CDR2 SYDVKM, per germline. V was clipped by 5 bases and J by 1 base, with 11 bases between them. The CDR3 contains 14 residues. CDR3 loop: CASSGRRENTEAFF. Here the CDR3 DNA reads TGTGCCAGCAGTGGGCGGAGAGAGAACACTGAAGCTTTCTTT.

In its sample, this clone was seen once. The chain employs TRBV15 and TRBJ1-6; D is perhaps TRBD1 (5 bases). The CDR3 has 15 amino acids. V was clipped by 3 bases and J by 5 bases, with 11 bases between them. CDR1 and CDR2 from the germline V gene are LNHNV and YYDKDF (reference sequence). The CDR3 coding sequence is TGTGCCACCAGCAGGGAACGCAGGGATAATTCACCCCTCCACTTT. This gives the protein CATSRERRDNSPLHF.

This chain connects TRBV5-6 to TRBJ1-5, with 8 bases fitting TRBD1. V lost 2 bases to trimming and J lost 1 base; unmatched junction nucleotides: 8. The CDR3 spans 17 residues. The germline V gene encodes CDR1 SGHDT and CDR2 YYEEEE. CDR3 loop: CASSLIGDRGSNQPQHF. CDR3 coding DNA: TGTGCCAGCAGCTTAATCGGAGACAGGGGAAGCAATCAGCCCCAGCATTTT. Looking up the rest from reference TRBV5-6 and TRBJ1-5 gives the full variable domain: DAGVTQSPTHLIKTRGQQVTLRCSPKSGHDTVSWYQQALGQGPQFIFQYYEEEERQRGNFPDRFSGHQFPNYSSELNVNALLLGDSALYLCASSLIGDRGSNQPQHFGDGTRLSIL.

Points on this clone: The same CDR3 is also encoded by other DNA sequences in this sample. CDR3 residues: CASSLTGTANEKLFF. DNA for the CDR3: TGCGCCAGCAGCCTTACCGGGACAGCAAATGAAAAACTGTTTTTT. The gene calls are TRBV5-1 and TRBJ1-4; 7 bases line up with TRBD1. The germline gives CDR1 SGHRS, CDR2 YFSETQ. V trimming: 4 bases; J trimming: 5 bases; junction bases outside the gene matches: 8. The CDR3 is made up of 15 amino acids.

V is TRBV4-3 and J is TRBJ2-5; 9 nucleotides line up with TRBD2. Germline V gene sequence: CDR1 LGHNA, CDR2 YSLEER. The CDR3 totals 16 residues. With V trimmed by 3 bases and J by 5 bases, 10 bases remained unmatched. The CDR3 DNA is TGCGCCAGCAGCCAGGGTTACGCGGGAGGGGGGGAGACCCAGTACTTC. Translation gives CASSQGYAGGGETQYF.

The genes are TRBV6-5 and TRBJ2-2, with 7 bases aligning to TRBD1. The CDR3 is 13 residues long. V was pared by 7 bases and J by 4 bases, with 3 bases of the junction left unmatched. CDR1 is MNHEY, CDR2 SVGAGI, per germline. Written as DNA, the CDR3 is TGTGCCAGCACCACAGGGGCCACCGGGGAGCTGTTTTTT. Residues: CASTTGATGELFF.

The chain uses TRBV6-1 and TRBJ1-1; maybe TRBD1 (6 bases). The CDR3 extends over 14 amino acids. Per the germline V gene, CDR1 is MNHNS and CDR2 is SASEGT. V was clipped by 7 bases and J by 4 bases, with 16 bases between them. CDR3 residues: CASNHRGVVTEAFF. CDR3 in DNA: TGTGCCAGCAATCATAGGGGGGTGGTCACTGAAGCTTTCTTT.

This clone was recorded once. This chain joins TRBV7-3 and TRBJ1-2; 8 bases align to TRBD1. Per germline, CDR1 SGHTA and CDR2 FQGTGA. The CDR3 extends over 15 amino acids. The J segment lost 4 bases and the V segment lost 5 bases, leaving 9 bases of the junction unmatched. The CDR3 DNA follows: TGTGCCAGCAGCCCCCCAGGGGGCGCGATCTATGGCTACACCTTC. Translated, it gives CASSPPGGAIYGYTF.

CDR3 residues: CASSFAGAETQYF. CDR3 coding DNA: TGTGCCAGCAGCTTCGCGGGAGCAGAGACCCAGTACTTC. The chain uses TRBV7-2 and TRBJ2-5, with 7 bases lining up with TRBD2. The V gene's germline CDR1 is SGHTA and CDR2 FQGNSA. The CDR3 covers 13 residues. Trimming at V came to 3 bases and at J to 4 bases, leaving 2 bases not matched to a gene.

Of note for this clone: Different DNA sequences within this sample yield the same CDR3. This chain connects TRBV5-6 to TRBJ1-1; TRBD1 is a possible D gene (5 bases). Germline loops: CDR1 SGHDT, CDR2 YYEEEE. Trimming pared 0 bases from V and 9 bases from J, leaving 9 bases between. The CDR3 contains 12 residues. CDR3: CASSLAGGKAFF. The DNA of the CDR3 is TGTGCCAGCAGCTTGGCCGGGGGGAAAGCTTTCTTT.

The chain couples TRBV7-6 to TRBJ2-5, with 13 bases fitting TRBD2. The V gene end was trimmed by 7 bases and the J gene end by 7 bases; junction bases not matched to a gene: 6. The CDR3 is made up of 14 amino acids. Germline CDR1 and CDR2: SGHVS and FNYEAQ. The CDR3 reads CASNPLAGGGTQYF. The CDR3 DNA sequence: TGTGCCAGCAACCCACTAGCGGGAGGGGGGACCCAGTACTTC.

This chain connects TRBV5-6 to TRBJ1-6; 7 bases match TRBD1. The CDR3 runs 15 residues. Germline V lookup: CDR1 SGHDT, CDR2 YYEEEE. V was clipped by 2 bases and J by 7 bases; unmatched bases: 6. This chain's CDR3 is CASSLPGQLNSPLHF. The CDR3 DNA sequence: TGTGCCAGCAGCTTACCGGGACAGTTAAATTCACCCCTCCACTTT.

This chain joins TRBV29-1 and TRBJ2-6; D possibly matches TRBD1 or TRBD2 (5 bases each). The V and J ends lost 2 bases and 2 bases respectively, with 10 bases between them. Germline loops: CDR1 SQVTM, CDR2 ANQGSEA. The CDR3 spans 15 residues. The CDR3 DNA sequence: TGCAGCGTTGAATCTTCGGGGCCTGGGGCCAACGTCCTGACTTTC. This translates into CSVESSGPGANVLTF.

The J gene is TRBJ2-3, the V gene TRBV6-1; D may be TRBD1 (6 bases). Trimming pared 6 bases from V and 4 bases from J, leaving 11 bases between. Germline CDR1 MNHNS, CDR2 SASEGT. CDR3 length: 13 residues. CDR3 nucleotides: TGTGCCAGCAGGCCTAGGGGGTCAGATACGCAGTATTTT. Its translation: CASRPRGSDTQYF.